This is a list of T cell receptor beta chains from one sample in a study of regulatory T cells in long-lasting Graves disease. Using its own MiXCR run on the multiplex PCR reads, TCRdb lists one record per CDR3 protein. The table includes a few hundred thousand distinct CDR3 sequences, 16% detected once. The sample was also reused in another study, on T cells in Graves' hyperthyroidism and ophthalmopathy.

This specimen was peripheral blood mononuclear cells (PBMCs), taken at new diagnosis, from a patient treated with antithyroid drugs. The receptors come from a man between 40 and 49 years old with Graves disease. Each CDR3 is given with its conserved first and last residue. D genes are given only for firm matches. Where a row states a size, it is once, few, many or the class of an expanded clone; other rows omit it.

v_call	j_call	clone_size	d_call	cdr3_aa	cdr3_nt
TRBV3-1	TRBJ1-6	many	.	CASSRSPSPLHF	TGTGCCAGCAGCCGTAGTCCTTCACCCCTCCACTTT
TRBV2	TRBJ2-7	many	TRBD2	CATSRTPAGDEQYF	TGTGCCACGAGCAGGACCCCAGCGGGGGACGAGCAGTACTTC
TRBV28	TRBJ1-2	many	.	CASSFNNRVGDGYTF	TGTGCCAGCAGTTTTAACAACAGGGTGGGTGACGGCTACACCTTC
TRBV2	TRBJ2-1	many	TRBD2	CASQTSGGGTAYNEQFF	TGTGCCAGTCAGACTAGCGGGGGGGGGACAGCCTACAATGAGCAGTTCTTC
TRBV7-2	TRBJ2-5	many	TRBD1	CASSMNRGEQETQYF	TGTGCCAGCAGCATGAACAGGGGCGAACAAGAGACCCAGTACTTC
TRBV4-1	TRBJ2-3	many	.	CASSLRTAAGTQYF	TGCGCCAGCAGCCTACGGACAGCTGCCGGTACGCAGTATTTT
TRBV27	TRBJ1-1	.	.	CASSFRPDTEAFF	TGTGCCAGCAGTTTTAGGCCGGACACTGAAGCTTTCTTT
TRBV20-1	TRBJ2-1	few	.	CSAPPRGSYNEQFF	TGCAGTGCTCCACCTCGCGGGTCCTACAATGAGCAGTTCTTC
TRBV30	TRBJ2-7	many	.	CAWSSTASSYEQYF	TGTGCCTGGAGTTCCACGGCCAGCTCCTACGAGCAGTACTTC
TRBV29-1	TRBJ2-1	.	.	CSVDGAESYNEQFF	TGCAGCGTTGATGGGGCCGAAAGCTACAATGAGCAGTTCTTC
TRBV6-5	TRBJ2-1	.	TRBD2	CASSYDLPFSGEEQFF	TGTGCCAGCAGTTACGACCTACCTTTTAGCGGGGAAGAGCAGTTCTTC
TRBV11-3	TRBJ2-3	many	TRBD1	CASSLLGQGYTDTQYF	TGTGCCAGCAGCTTACTGGGACAGGGGTACACAGATACGCAGTATTTT
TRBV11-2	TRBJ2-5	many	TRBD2	CASSLVRSGGRETQYF	TGTGCCAGCAGCTTAGTTCGAAGCGGGGGAAGAGAGACCCAGTACTTC
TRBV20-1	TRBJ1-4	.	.	CSARGLDSTNEKLFF	TGCAGTGCTAGAGGACTGGATTCAACTAATGAAAAACTGTTTTTT
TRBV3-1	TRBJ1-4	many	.	CASSLEGGKLFF	TGTGCCAGCAGCCTAGAAGGGGGAAAACTGTTTTTT
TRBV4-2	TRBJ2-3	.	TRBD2	CASSQAGLAGGLGTDTQYF	TGTGCCAGCAGCCAAGCGGGACTAGCGGGGGGGCTAGGGACAGATACGCAGTATTTT
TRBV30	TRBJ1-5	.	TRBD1	CAWNNRGGNQPQHF	TGTGCCTGGAATAACAGGGGCGGCAATCAGCCCCAGCATTTT
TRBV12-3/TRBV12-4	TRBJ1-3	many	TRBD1	CASSPGQGWDTIYF	TGTGCCAGCAGTCCAGGACAGGGTTGGGACACCATATATTTT
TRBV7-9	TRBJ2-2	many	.	CASSLGDTGELFF	TGTGCCAGCAGCTTAGGAGACACCGGGGAGCTGTTTTTT
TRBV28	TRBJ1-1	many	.	CASSLGGGQRREAFF	TGTGCCAGCAGCCTGGGAGGGGGTCAAAGACGGGAAGCTTTCTTT
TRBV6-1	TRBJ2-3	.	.	CASTRKGLDTQYF	TGTGCCAGCACCAGGAAGGGTTTAGATACGCAGTATTTT
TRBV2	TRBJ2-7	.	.	CASMGRSNEQYF	TGTGCCAGCATGGGCAGGTCAAACGAGCAGTACTTC
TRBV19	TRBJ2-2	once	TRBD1	CASNLGGQGFSGELFF	TGTGCCAGTAATTTAGGTGGACAGGGGTTCTCCGGGGAGCTGTTTTTT
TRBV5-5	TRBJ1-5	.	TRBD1	CASSLDGQVANQPQHF	TGTGCCAGCAGCTTGGATGGACAGGTAGCCAATCAGCCCCAGCATTTT
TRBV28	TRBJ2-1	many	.	CASTPTGNEQFF	TGTGCCAGCACCCCCACAGGGAATGAGCAGTTCTTC
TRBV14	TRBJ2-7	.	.	CASSQDFPGRADEQYF	TGTGCCAGCAGCCAAGATTTCCCTGGCAGGGCAGATGAGCAGTACTTC
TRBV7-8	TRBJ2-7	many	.	CASSFYVGTSYEQYF	TGTGCCAGCAGCTTTTACGTGGGTACGTCCTACGAGCAGTACTTC
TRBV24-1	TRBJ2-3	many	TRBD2	CATSDLGRGSTDTQYF	TGTGCCACCAGTGATTTGGGGAGGGGTAGCACAGATACGCAGTATTTT
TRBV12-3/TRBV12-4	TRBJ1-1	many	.	CASSVLGGLNTEAFF	TGTGCCAGCAGCGTACTGGGCGGATTGAACACTGAAGCTTTCTTT
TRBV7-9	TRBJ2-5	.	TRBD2	CASSPGLAGGQETQYF	TGTGCCAGCAGCCCGGGACTAGCGGGGGGGCAGGAGACCCAGTACTTC
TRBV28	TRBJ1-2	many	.	CASSLPTGTSPLGYTF	TGTGCCAGCAGTTTGCCGACCGGGACCTCCCCGCTTGGCTACACCTTC
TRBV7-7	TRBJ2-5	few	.	CASSLYGETQYF	TGTGCCAGCAGCCTCTACGGGGAGACCCAGTACTTC
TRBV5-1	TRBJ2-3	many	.	CASSWTTGTHIHTDTQYF	TGCGCCAGCAGCTGGACCACCGGGACACACATCCACACAGATACGCAGTATTTT
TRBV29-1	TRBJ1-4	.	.	CSVEGRDPGDEKLFF	TGCAGCGTTGAGGGGCGCGATCCAGGCGATGAAAAACTGTTTTTT
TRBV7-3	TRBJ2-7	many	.	CASSDITTDYEQYF	TGTGCCAGCAGCGACATCACGACAGATTACGAGCAGTACTTC
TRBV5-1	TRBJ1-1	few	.	CASSLAASHYTEAFF	TGCGCCAGCAGCTTGGCTGCGTCCCATTACACTGAAGCTTTCTTT
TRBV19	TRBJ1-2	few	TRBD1	CASSISATGVNNYGYTF	TGTGCCAGTAGTATCTCGGCGACAGGGGTCAACAACTATGGCTACACCTTC
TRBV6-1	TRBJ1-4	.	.	CASSQSGVWGKLFF	TGTGCCAGCAGTCAAAGCGGGGTTTGGGGAAAACTGTTTTTT
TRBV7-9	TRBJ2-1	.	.	CASSKGRGDEQFF	TGTGCCAGCAGCAAGGGACGGGGCGATGAGCAGTTCTTC
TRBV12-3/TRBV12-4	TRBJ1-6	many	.	CASSLTGSPLHF	TGTGCCAGCAGTTTGACAGGTTCACCCCTCCACTTT
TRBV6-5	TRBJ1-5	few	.	CASSYSCRKDRDQPQHF	TGTGCCAGCAGTTATTCGTGTCGAAAAGACCGGGATCAGCCCCAGCATTTT